Listed below are T cell receptor beta chains from one sample, sequenced in a study of CXCR3-negative and CXCR3-positive naive CD8 T cells. Using the 5' RACE reads, TCRdb records one entry per CDR3 protein without DNA. This sample carries around 92,000 distinct CDR3 sequences, with around 1.7% going to the ten biggest clones. The sequenced sample was naive CXCR3- CD8+ T cells from blood. The receptors here all came from a human donor in good health. Some clones in this sample may be carry-over from other donors' samples. CDR3s include the opening cysteine and the closing phenylalanine or tryptophan.

J | V | CDR3
TRBJ2-7 | TRBV12-3/TRBV12-4 | CASSFPRTEQYF
TRBJ1-2 | TRBV6-5 | CASKLTGAVFYGYTF
TRBJ2-5 | TRBV5-6 | CASSLAGAGIETQYF
TRBJ2-5 | TRBV28 | CASSFPIAIGGRETQYF
TRBJ1-1 | TRBV15 | CATSRDGGGEAFF
TRBJ2-5 | TRBV4-1 | CASSQAETQYF
TRBJ2-3 | TRBV18 | CASSPDRQGREDTQYF
TRBJ2-3 | TRBV29-1 | CSVEGLRSSTDTQYF
TRBJ2-7 | TRBV11-3 | CASSLDGDSYEQYF
TRBJ2-7 | TRBV30 | CAWSVQGDYEQYF
TRBJ1-2 | TRBV21-1 | CASRGSGGLNYGYTF
TRBJ2-5 | TRBV28 | CATHVWGETQYF
TRBJ2-1 | TRBV7-9 | CASSPNNNEQFF
TRBJ2-3 | TRBV29-1 | CSVDGGLTQGTDTQYF
TRBJ2-1 | TRBV5-5 | CASSPWDSWEQFF
TRBJ1-1 | TRBV28 | CASRSRGLTEAFF
TRBJ1-1 | TRBV3-1 | CASSPTGMNTEAFF
TRBJ2-4 | TRBV6-2/TRBV6-3 | CASSYSRDRDQKNIQYF
TRBJ2-1 | TRBV12-3/TRBV12-4 | CASRVTGGDNNEQFF
TRBJ2-1 | TRBV9 | CASSARPTSGRGDEQFF
TRBJ2-1 | TRBV9 | CASSVGLAGGTSSYNEQFF
TRBJ2-7 | TRBV5-1 | CASSRTTGVYEQYF
TRBJ2-7 | TRBV14 | CASRQEGIHEQYF
TRBJ1-5 | TRBV19 | CASSMMEDQPQHF
TRBJ2-7 | TRBV9 | CASNRGQGETYEQYF
TRBJ2-5 | TRBV7-9 | CASSRLAGGPSRETQYF
TRBJ2-7 | TRBV7-6 | CASSSRTSRSSEQYF
TRBJ2-1 | TRBV5-1 | CASSLGGGDEQFF
TRBJ2-1 | TRBV4-1 | CASSQGSGANSYNEQFF
TRBJ2-7 | TRBV7-2 | CASSSGVGDFEQYF
TRBJ1-2 | TRBV7-3 | CASSSTGGGDGYTF
TRBJ2-1 | TRBV2 | CASSEGTGTSAEQFF
TRBJ1-1 | TRBV6-2/TRBV6-3 | CASNFGGGTEAFF
TRBJ2-7 | TRBV19 | CASSSPGTGHGYYEQYF
TRBJ1-2 | TRBV29-1 | CSVEKSTNGYTF
TRBJ1-2 | TRBV6-1 | CASSVPGTNQNGYTF
TRBJ2-5 | TRBV27 | CASSLPGRGQETQYF